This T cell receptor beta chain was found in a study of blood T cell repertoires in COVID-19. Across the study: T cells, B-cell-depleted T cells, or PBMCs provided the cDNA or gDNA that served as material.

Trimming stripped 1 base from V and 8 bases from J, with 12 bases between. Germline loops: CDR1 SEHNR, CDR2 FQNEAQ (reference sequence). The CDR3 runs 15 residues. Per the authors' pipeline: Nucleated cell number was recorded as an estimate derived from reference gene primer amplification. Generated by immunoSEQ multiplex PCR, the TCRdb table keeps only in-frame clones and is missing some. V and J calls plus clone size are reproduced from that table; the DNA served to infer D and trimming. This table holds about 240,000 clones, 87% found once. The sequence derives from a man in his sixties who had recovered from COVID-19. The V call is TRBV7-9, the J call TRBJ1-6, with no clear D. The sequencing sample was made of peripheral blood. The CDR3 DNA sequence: TGTGCCAGCAGCTTAGTTGGCAGGATGGATTCACCCCTCCACTTT. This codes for CASSLVGRMDSPLHF.